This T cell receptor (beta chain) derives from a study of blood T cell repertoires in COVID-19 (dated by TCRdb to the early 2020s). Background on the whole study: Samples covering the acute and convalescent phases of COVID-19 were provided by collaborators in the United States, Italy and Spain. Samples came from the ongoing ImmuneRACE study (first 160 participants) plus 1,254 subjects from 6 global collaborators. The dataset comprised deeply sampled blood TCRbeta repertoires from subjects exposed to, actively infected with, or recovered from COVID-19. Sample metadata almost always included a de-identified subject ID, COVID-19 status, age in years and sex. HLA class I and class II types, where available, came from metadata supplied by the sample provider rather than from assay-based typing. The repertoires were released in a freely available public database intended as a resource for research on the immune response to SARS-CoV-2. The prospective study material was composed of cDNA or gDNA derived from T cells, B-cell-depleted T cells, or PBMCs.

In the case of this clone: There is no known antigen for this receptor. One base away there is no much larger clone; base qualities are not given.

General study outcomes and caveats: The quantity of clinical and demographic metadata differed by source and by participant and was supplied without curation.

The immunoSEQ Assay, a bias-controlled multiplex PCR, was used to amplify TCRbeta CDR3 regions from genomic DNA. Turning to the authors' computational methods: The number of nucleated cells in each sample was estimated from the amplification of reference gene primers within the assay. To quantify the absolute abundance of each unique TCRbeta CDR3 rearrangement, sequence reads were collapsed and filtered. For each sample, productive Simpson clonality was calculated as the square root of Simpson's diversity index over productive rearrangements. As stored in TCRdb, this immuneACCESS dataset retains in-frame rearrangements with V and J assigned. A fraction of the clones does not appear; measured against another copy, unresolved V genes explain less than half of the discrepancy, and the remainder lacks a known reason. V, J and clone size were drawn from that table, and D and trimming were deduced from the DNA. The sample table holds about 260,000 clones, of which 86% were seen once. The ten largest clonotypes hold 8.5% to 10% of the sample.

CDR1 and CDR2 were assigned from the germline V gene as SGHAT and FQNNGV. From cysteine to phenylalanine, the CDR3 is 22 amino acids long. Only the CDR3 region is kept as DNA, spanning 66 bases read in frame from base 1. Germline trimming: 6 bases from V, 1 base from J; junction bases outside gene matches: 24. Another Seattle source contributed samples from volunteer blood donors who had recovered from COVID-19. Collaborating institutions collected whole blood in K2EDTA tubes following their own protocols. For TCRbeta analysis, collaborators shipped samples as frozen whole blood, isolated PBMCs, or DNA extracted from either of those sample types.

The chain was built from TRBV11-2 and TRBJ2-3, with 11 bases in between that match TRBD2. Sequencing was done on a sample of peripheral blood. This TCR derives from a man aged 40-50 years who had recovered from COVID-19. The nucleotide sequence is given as TGTGCCAGCAGTTCAAAACCTATCGGCCTAGCGGGGGGACTTACAGGCACAGATACGCAGTATTTT. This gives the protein CASSSKPIGLAGGLTGTDTQYF.